This TCR beta chain comes out of a study of glioma-infiltrating T cells after dendritic cell vaccination. Study information: At biweekly intervals, patients got three intradermal dendritic cell vaccine injections. Study results and limitations: Estimated pretreatment TIL content predicted outcome after dendritic cell vaccination.

Sequencing used immunoSEQ multiplex PCR; TCRdb keeps in-frame clones, though not all of them. The sample yields about 32,000 clones, 90% seen once. The CDR3 loop spans 14 amino acids. CDR1 and CDR2 (germline): WNHNN, SYGVQD (reference sequence). The ends lost 9 bases at V and 1 base at J; junction bases unmatched: 2. Of note for this clone: Antigen specificity is unknown.

This TCR derives from a human donor with glioblastoma. The source material was blood, sampled before dendritic cell vaccination. J is TRBJ2-2 and V is TRBV10-1; 10 bases line up with TRBD1. The CDR3 protein is CARGQGRNTGELFF. The CDR3 bases are TGCGCCAGGGGACAGGGGAGGAACACCGGGGAGCTGTTTTTT.